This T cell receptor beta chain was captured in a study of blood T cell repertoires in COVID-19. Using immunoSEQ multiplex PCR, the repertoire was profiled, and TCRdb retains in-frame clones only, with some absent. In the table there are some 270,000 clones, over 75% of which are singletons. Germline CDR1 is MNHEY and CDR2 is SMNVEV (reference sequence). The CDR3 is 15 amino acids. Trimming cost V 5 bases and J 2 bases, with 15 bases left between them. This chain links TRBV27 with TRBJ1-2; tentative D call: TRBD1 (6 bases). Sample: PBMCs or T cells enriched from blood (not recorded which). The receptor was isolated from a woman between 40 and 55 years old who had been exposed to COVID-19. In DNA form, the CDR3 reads TGTGCCAGCAGTAACCAGGGCAGGGGCAACTATGGCTACACCTTC. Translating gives CASSNQGRGNYGYTF.